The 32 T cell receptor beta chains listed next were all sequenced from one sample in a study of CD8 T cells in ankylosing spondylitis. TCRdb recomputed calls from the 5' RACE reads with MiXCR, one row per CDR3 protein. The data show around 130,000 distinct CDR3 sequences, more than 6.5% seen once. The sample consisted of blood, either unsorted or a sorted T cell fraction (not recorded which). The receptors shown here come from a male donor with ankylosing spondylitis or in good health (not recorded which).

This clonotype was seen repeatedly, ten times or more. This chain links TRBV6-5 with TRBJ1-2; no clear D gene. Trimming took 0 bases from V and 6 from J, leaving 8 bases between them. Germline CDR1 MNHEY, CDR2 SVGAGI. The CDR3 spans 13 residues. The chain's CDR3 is CASSYSRTHGYTF. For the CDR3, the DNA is TGTGCCAGCAGTTACTCCCGGACCCATGGCTACACCTTC.

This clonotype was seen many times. CDR3 nucleotides: TGCGCCAGCAGCGTGGAGAGTAGCTCCTACGAGCAGTACTTC. Protein sequence: CASSVESSSYEQYF. The chain carries TRBV5-1 and TRBJ2-7; D uncertain. Germline CDR1 and CDR2: SGHRS and YFSETQ. V gave up 4 bases and J gave up 0 bases, with 11 bases separating them. This CDR3 region has 14 residues.

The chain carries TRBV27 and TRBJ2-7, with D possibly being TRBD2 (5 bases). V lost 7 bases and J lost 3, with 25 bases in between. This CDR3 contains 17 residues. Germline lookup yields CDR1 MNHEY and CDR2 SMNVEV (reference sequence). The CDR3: CASTPGSTLSPRYEQYF. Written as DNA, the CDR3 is TGTGCCAGCACCCCGGGGAGTACGCTCTCTCCCCGCTACGAGCAGTACTTC.

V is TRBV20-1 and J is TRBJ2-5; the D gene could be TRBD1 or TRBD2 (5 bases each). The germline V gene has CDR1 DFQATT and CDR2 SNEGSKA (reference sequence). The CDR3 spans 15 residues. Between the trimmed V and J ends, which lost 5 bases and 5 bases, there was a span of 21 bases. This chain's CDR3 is CSAQYTHAGTETQYF. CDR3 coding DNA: TGCAGTGCTCAATACACGCATGCAGGGACCGAGACCCAGTACTTC.

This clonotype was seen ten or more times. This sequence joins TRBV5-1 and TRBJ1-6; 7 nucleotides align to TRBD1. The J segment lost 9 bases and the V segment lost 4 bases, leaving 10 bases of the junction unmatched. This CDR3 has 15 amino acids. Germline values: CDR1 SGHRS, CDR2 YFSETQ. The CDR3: CASSRDRASGSPLHF. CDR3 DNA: TGCGCCAGCAGCCGTGACAGGGCAAGCGGTTCACCCCTCCACTTT. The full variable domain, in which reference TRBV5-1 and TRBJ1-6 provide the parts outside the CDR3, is KAGVTQTPRYLIKTRGQQVTLSCSPISGHRSVSWYQQTPGQGLQFLFEYFSETQRNKGNFPGRFSGRQFSNSRSEMNVSTLELGDSALYLCASSRDRASGSPLHFGNGTRLTVT.

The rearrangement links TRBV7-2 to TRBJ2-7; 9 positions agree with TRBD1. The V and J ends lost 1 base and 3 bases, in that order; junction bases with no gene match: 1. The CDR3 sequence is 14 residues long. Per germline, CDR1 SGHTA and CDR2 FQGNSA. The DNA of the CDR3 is TGTGCCAGCAGCTTAGGACAGGGGGTCTACGAGCAGTACTTC. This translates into CASSLGQGVYEQYF. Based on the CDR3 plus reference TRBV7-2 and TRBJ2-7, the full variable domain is GAGVSQSPSNKVTEKGKDVELRCDPISGHTALYWYRQSLGQGLEFLIYFQGNSAPDKSGLPSDRFSAERTGGSVSTLTIQRTQQEDSAVYLCASSLGQGVYEQYFGPGTRLTVT.

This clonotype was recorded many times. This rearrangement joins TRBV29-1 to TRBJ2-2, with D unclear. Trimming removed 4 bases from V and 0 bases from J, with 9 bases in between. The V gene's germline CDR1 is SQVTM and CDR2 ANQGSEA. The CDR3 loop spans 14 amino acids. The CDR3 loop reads CSVGDPPNTGELFF. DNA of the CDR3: TGCAGCGTTGGGGATCCACCGAACACCGGGGAGCTGTTTTTT.

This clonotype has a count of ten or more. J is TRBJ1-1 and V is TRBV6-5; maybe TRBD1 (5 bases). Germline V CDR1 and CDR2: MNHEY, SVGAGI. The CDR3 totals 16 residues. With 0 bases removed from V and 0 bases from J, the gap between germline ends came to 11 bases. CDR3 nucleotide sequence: TGTGCCAGCAGTTACTCCAGGGATAGGGTGAACACTGAAGCTTTCTTT. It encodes CASSYSRDRVNTEAFF.

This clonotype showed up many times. CDR3 protein: CASALGGLSSYEQYF. The CDR3 bases are TGTGCCAGCGCTTTAGGTGGCCTCAGCTCCTACGAGCAGTACTTC. The genes are TRBV6-1 and TRBJ2-7; D is unresolved. CDR3 length: 15 residues. The V gene's germline CDR1 is MNHNS and CDR2 SASEGT. The ends were cut back, 8 bases at V and 0 bases at J, with 17 bases in the middle.

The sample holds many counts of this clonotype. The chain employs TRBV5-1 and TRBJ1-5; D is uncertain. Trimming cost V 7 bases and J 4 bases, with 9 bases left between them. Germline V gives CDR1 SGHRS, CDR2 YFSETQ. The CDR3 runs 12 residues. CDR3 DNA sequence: TGCGCCAGCCCCGGACGGAATCAGCCCCAGCATTTT. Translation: CASPGRNQPQHF.

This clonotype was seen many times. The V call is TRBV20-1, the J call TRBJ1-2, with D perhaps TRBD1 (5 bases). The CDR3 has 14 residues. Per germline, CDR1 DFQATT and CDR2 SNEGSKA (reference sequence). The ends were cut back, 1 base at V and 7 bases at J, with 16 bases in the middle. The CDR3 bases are TGCAGTGCTAGAGGGATCAGGGACTTACGTGGCTACACCTTC. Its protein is CSARGIRDLRGYTF.

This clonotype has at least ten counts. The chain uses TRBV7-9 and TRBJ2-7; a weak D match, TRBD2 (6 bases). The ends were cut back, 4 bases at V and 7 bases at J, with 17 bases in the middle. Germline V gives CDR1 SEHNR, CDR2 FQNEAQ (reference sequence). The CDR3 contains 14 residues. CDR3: CASSYRDSLEEQYF. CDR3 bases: TGTGCCAGCAGCTACCGGGACTCCCTGGAGGAGCAGTACTTC. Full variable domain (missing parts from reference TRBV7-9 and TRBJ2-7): DTGVSQNPRHKITKRGQNVTFRCDPISEHNRLYWYRQTLGQGPEFLTYFQNEAQLEKSRLLSDRFSAERPKGSFSTLEIQRTEQGDSAMYLCASSYRDSLEEQYFGPGTRLTVT.

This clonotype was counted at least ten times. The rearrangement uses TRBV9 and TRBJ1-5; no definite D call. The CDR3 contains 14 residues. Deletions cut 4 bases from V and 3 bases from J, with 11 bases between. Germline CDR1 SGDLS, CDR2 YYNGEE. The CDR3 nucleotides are TGTGCCAGCAGCCCGGGCCAGGCCAATCAGCCCCAGCATTTT. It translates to CASSPGQANQPQHF.

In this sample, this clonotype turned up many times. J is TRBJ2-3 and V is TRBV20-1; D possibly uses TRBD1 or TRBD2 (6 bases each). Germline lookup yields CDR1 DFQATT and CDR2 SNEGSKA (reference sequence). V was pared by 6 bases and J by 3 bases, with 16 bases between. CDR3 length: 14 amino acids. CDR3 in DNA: TGCAGTGCCCACGGGGGCGGAGAAACAGATACGCAGTATTTT. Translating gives CSAHGGGETDTQYF.

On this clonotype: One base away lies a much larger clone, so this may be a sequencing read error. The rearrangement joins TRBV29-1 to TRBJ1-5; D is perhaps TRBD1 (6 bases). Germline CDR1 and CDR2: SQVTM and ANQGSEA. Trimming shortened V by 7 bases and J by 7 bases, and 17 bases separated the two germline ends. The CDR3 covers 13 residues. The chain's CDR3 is CSAGRGPGQPQHF. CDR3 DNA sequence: TGCAGCGCTGGTCGGGGGCCGGGGCAGCCCCAGCATTTT. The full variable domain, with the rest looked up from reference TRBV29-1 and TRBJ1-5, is SAVISQKPSRDICQRGTSLTIQCQVDSQVTMMFWYRQQPGQSLTLIATANQGSEATYESGFVIDKFPISRPNLTFSTLTVSNMSPEDSSIYLCSAGRGPGQPQHFGDGTRLSIL.

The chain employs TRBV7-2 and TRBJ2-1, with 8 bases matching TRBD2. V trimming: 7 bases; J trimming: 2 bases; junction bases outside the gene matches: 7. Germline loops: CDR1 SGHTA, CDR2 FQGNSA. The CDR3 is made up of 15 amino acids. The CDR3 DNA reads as TGTGCCAGCATCCTAACGGGGGGGGCCTACAATGAGCAGTTCTTC. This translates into CASILTGGAYNEQFF.

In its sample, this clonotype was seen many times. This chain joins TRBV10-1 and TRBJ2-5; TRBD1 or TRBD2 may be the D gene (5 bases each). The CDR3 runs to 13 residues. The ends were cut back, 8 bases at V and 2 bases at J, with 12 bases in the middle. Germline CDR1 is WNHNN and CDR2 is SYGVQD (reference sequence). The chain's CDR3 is CASSRGVQETQYF. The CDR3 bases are TGCGCCAGCTCTCGGGGCGTTCAAGAGACCCAGTACTTC.

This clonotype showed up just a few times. CDR3 DNA sequence: TGTGCCAGCAGTTTAAACCCAGGGCGTGTTGGGACCTATGGCTACACCTTC. Residues: CASSLNPGRVGTYGYTF. The chain uses TRBV12-3 or TRBV12-4 and TRBJ1-2; a weak D match, TRBD1 (5 bases). The length of the CDR3 is 17 residues. Trimming stripped 2 bases from V and 4 bases from J, with 20 bases between.

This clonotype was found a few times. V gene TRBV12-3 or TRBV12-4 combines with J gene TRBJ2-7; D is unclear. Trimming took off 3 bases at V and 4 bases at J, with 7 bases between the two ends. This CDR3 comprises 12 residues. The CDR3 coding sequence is TGTGCCAGCAGTTTTTCATTGTACGAGCAGTACTTC. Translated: CASSFSLYEQYF.

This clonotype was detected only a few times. CDR3 protein: CASSSPGNPTDTQYF. Here the CDR3 DNA reads TGTGCCAGCAGCAGCCCCGGGAACCCAACAGATACGCAGTATTTT. The rearrangement links TRBV27 to TRBJ2-3, with a possible D match to TRBD2 (5 bases). Germline V gives CDR1 MNHEY, CDR2 SMNVEV (reference sequence). The CDR3 consists of 15 residues. V was clipped by 6 bases and J by 3 bases, with 16 bases between them.

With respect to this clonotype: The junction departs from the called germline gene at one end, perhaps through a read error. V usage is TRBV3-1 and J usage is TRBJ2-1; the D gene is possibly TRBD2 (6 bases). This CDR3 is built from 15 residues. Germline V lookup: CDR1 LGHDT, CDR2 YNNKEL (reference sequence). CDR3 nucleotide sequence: TGTGCCACCAGCCCTATGGAGGGTCCATACAATGAGCAGTTCTTC. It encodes CATSPMEGPYNEQFF.

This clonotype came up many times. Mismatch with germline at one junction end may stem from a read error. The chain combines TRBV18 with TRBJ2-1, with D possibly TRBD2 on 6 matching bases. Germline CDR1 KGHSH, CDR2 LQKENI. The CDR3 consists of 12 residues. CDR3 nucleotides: TGCGCCAGCAGTCCCGGGGGCAATGAGCAGTTCTTC. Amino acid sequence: CASSPGGNEQFF.

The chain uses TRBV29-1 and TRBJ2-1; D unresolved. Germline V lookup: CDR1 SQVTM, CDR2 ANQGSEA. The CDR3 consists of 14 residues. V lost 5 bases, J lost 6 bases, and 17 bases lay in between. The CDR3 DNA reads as TGCAGCGTTCTCCAGCCCGGAGTCAGCAATGAGCAGTTCTTC. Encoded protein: CSVLQPGVSNEQFF.

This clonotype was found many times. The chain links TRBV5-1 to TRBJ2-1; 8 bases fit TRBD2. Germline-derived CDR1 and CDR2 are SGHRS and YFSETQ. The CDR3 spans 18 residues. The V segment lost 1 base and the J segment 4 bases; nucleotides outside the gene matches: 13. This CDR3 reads CASSLRIFAGGTYNEQFF. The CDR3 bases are TGCGCCAGCAGCTTGAGAATTTTCGCGGGGGGTACTTACAATGAGCAGTTCTTC.

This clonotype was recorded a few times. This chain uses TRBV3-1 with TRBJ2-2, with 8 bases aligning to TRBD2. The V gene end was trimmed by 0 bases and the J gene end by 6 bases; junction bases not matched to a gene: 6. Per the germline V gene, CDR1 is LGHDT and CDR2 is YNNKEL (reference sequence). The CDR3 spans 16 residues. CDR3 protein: CASSQDRGGPPGELFF. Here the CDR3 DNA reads TGTGCCAGCAGCCAAGATCGGGGGGGGCCCCCCGGGGAGCTGTTTTTT.

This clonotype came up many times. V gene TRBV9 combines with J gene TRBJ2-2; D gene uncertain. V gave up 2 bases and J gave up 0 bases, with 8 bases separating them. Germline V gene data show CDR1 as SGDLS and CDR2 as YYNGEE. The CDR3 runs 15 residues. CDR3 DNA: TGTGCCAGCAGCGTGGCTACCGCGAACACCGGGGAGCTGTTTTTT. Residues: CASSVATANTGELFF.

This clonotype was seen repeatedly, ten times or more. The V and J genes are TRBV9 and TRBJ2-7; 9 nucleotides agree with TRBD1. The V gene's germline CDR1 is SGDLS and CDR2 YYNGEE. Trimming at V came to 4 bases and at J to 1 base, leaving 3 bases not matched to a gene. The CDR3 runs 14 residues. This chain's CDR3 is CASSRTGASYEQYF. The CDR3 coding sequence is TGTGCCAGCAGCCGGACAGGGGCATCCTACGAGCAGTACTTC.

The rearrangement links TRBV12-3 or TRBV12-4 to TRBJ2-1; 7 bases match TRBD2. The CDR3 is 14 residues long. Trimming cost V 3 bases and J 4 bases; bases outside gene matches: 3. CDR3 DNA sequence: TGTGCCAGCAGTTTGGGGACTACGTACAATGAGCAGTTCTTC. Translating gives CASSLGTTYNEQFF.

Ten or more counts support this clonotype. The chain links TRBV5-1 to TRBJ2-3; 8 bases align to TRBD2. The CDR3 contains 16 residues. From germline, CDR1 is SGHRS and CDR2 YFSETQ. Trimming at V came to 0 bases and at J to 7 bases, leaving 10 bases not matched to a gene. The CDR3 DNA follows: TGCGCCAGCAGCTTGGACGGTAGCGGGGAGTCGAATACGCAGTATTTT. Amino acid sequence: CASSLDGSGESNTQYF.

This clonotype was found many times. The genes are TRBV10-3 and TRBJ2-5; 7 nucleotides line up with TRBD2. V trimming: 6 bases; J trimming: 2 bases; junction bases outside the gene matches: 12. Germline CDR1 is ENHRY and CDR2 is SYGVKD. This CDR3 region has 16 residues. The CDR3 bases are TGTGCCATCAGCCCCACGGTGTCTAGCGGTCAAGAGACCCAGTACTTC. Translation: CAISPTVSSGQETQYF.

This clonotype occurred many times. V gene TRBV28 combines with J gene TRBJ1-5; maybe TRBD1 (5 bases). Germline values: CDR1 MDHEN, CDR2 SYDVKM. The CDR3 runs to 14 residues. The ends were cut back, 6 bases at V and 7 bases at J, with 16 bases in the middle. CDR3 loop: CASSSDSVRQPQHF. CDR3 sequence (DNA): TGTGCCAGCAGCTCCGACAGTGTCAGGCAGCCCCAGCATTTT.

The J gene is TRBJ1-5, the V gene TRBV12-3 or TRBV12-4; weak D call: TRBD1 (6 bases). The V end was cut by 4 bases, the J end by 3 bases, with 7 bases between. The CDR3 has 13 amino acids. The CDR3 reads CASSWDNNQPQHF. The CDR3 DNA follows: TGTGCCAGCAGTTGGGACAACAATCAGCCCCAGCATTTT.